The clone carrying this TCR beta chain has a single count. Its antigen is as yet unknown. CDR3 size: 14 residues. From germline, CDR1 is WNHNN and CDR2 SYGVQD (reference sequence). Trimming shortened V by 0 bases and J by 10 bases, and 13 bases separated the two germline ends. This entry comes from a study of CD8+CD57+ T cells in acquired aplastic anemia. Study in general: Sorted cells (CD4+ and CD8+) yielded DNA amounts that averaged roughly 3.5 ug. Healthy donors gave 11 million or so reads on average for CD4+ cells. Whole-study findings and limits: A set of twenty-nine CD8+ CDR3 sequences was shared between patients and controls, and these sequences appeared highly expressed in patients.

It was genomic DNA that served as the template for profiling TCR beta VDJ and CDR3. Each CDR3 protein is one row after TCRdb ran MiXCR on the reads. The data hold about 64,000 distinct CDR3 sequences, with around 55% observed a single time. This TCR was sampled from a human donor in good health, serving as a control. This chain uses TRBV10-1 with TRBJ2-1; D is possibly TRBD2 (7 bases). Sequencing input: sorted CD4+, CD8+, or CD8+CD57+ T cells (not recorded which) from PBMCs. The CDR3 spells CASSESGGAEEQFF. CDR3 DNA sequence: TGCGCCAGCAGTGAGTCGGGGGGGGCCGAGGAGCAGTTCTTC.